These 11 T cell receptor beta chains were all obtained from the same sample, sequenced in a study of shared clonotypes between healthy human individuals. Positive CCR7 selection of CD45RO-negative cells yielded the naive CD8 cells, and terminally differentiated effector memory CD45RA+ cells were excluded. Sequencing was performed with immunoSEQ multiplex PCR; in TCRdb, only in-frame clones are kept and a portion is missing. The sample records about 2 million clones, about 95% being singletons. The sequenced sample consisted of naive CD8+ T cells sorted from blood. These receptors all stem from a man aged 18-30 years in good health.

The chain recombines TRBV27 with TRBJ2-3; D gene unclear. Germline CDR1 and CDR2: MNHEY and SMNVEV (reference sequence). The CDR3 totals 14 residues. The V gene lost 5 bases and the J gene lost 8 bases, with 17 bases spanning the gap. The CDR3 sequence: CASSPSSRIATQYF. In DNA, the CDR3 is TGTGCCAGCAGTCCCTCCTCAAGAATCGCTACGCAGTATTTT.

About this clone: The same CDR3 arises from other DNA sequences in this sample as well. The chain joins TRBV30 to TRBJ2-1; 7 bases are a match to TRBD1. This CDR3 spans 15 amino acids. J was trimmed by 0 bases and V by 0 bases; bases with no gene match: 2. Germline lookup yields CDR1 GTSNPN and CDR2 SVGIG (reference sequence). The CDR3 sequence is CAWSVAGGSYNEQFF. CDR3 nucleotide sequence: TGTGCCTGGAGTGTAGCAGGGGGCTCCTACAATGAGCAGTTCTTC.

The V gene is TRBV6-5, the J gene TRBJ1-2; 7 bases are shared with TRBD1. J lost 6 bases, V lost 5 bases, and 9 bases had no gene match. The CDR3 is 14 amino acids. Germline V CDR1 and CDR2: MNHEY, SVGAGI. The CDR3 here is CASSGWDSRDGYTF. The CDR3 region has the DNA TGTGCCAGCAGTGGTTGGGACAGCCGAGATGGCTACACCTTC.

This rearrangement joins TRBV28 to TRBJ2-1, with D possibly being TRBD1 (6 bases). The germline V gene has CDR1 MDHEN and CDR2 SYDVKM. The CDR3 is 15 amino acids. Trimming took 6 bases from V and 1 from J, leaving 13 bases between them. This CDR3 is CASSPPRGSYNEQFF. CDR3 nucleotide sequence: TGTGCCAGCAGCCCCCCCAGGGGATCCTACAATGAGCAGTTCTTC.

The chain couples TRBV27 to TRBJ2-1; 7 bases line up with TRBD2. J was trimmed by 12 bases and V by 1 base; bases with no gene match: 15. The CDR3 spans 16 residues. Germline-derived CDR1 and CDR2 are MNHEY and SMNVEV (reference sequence). The CDR3 sequence is CASSLWGPGTISVQFF. The CDR3 DNA reads TGTGCCAGCAGTTTATGGGGCCCCGGGACTATCAGTGTGCAGTTCTTC.

V is TRBV27 and J is TRBJ2-7; D is possibly TRBD2 (5 bases). Deletions cut 2 bases from V and 6 bases from J, with 8 bases between. The length of the CDR3 is 12 residues. Germline V gene sequence: CDR1 MNHEY, CDR2 SMNVEV (reference sequence). The CDR3 DNA sequence: TGTGCCAGCAGTTTAGACGGGGTCGAGCAGTACTTC. This translates into CASSLDGVEQYF.

The chain has TRBV13 and TRBJ2-5; perhaps TRBD2 as D (6 bases). The CDR3 totals 14 residues. V lost 3 bases and J 5 bases, leaving 13 bases between the germline ends. Looked up from germline, CDR1 is PRHDT and CDR2 is FYEKMQ (reference sequence). CDR3 DNA: TGTGCCAGCAGCTTTGCTATTGGGAGGGAGACCCAGTACTTC. This sequence encodes CASSFAIGRETQYF.

The gene calls are TRBV7-8 and TRBJ1-1; 7 bases are a match to TRBD1. CDR3 length: 15 residues. Germline V gene data show CDR1 as SGHVS and CDR2 as FQNEAQ. The J segment lost 1 base and the V segment lost 0 bases, leaving 2 bases of the junction unmatched. CDR3 nucleotide sequence: TGTGCCAGCAGCTTAGCAGGGGGCTGGAACACTGAAGCTTTCTTT. It specifies CASSLAGGWNTEAFF.

The V and J genes are TRBV7-9 and TRBJ2-1; no clear D gene. Germline V gene lookup returns CDR1 SEHNR and CDR2 FQNEAQ (reference sequence). The germline V and J ends were trimmed by 5 bases and 10 bases, with 15 bases remaining between them. The CDR3 extends over 13 amino acids. CDR3 region: CASSALEWSEQFF. CDR3 coding DNA: TGTGCCAGCAGCGCCCTGGAGTGGAGCGAGCAGTTCTTC. The variable domain in full, completed from reference TRBV7-9 and TRBJ2-1, reads DTGVSQNPRHKITKRGQNVTFRCDPISEHNRLYWYRQTLGQGPEFLTYFQNEAQLEKSRLLSDRFSAERPKGSFSTLEIQRTEQGDSAMYLCASSALEWSEQFFGPGTRLTVL.

The V call is TRBV7-9, the J call TRBJ2-7, with 7 positions matching TRBD2. Germline CDR1 is SEHNR and CDR2 is FQNEAQ (reference sequence). There are 16 residues in the CDR3. J gave up 0 bases and V 4 bases, and 9 bases lay outside the gene matches. In DNA, the CDR3 is TGTGCCAGCAGCTCCCTTACTAGCGCCCTCTCCTACGAGCAGTACTTC. Amino acids: CASSSLTSALSYEQYF.

The V and J genes are TRBV7-2 and TRBJ1-4; D possibly corresponds to TRBD1 (5 bases). Germline CDR1 is SGHTA and CDR2 is FQGNSA. The CDR3 extends over 15 amino acids. V gave up 4 bases and J gave up 7 bases, with 16 bases separating them. The chain's CDR3 is CASSSVGTDFEKLFF. CDR3 nucleotides: TGTGCCAGCAGCTCAGTGGGGACCGACTTTGAAAAACTGTTTTTT.